The present entry profiles one TCR beta chain with its context. Its antigen is unknown. Related graft donors supplied nonmyeloablative bone marrow transplants, and mixed chimerism was transient. CD4+CD25+CD127- Tregs, CD4+CD25- non-Tregs, CD4 and CD8 cells were sorted. J gave up 5 bases and V 3 bases, and 10 bases lay outside the gene matches. Germline V CDR1 and CDR2: SGHRS, YFSETQ. The CDR3 has 17 amino acids. The entry originates in a study of Tregs in tolerant kidney transplant recipients. The data were produced by immunoSEQ multiplex PCR, yet TCRdb's version contains in-frame clones alone and is incomplete. The repertoire holds more than 90,000 clones, 93% seen once, with around 1.6% in the top ten. Study results and caveats: This study did not directly address biological reproducibility.

The sequence came from a human patient who received a combined kidney and bone marrow transplant. Some T cells may trace back to the graft donor. The chain recombines TRBV5-1 with TRBJ2-1, with 11 bases that match TRBD2. Sequencing was performed on CD4+ T cells from blood (PBMCs), taken 12 months after the transplant. The CDR3 is CASSSDRGLAENNEQFF. CDR3 DNA sequence: TGCGCCAGCAGCTCAGACAGGGGACTAGCGGAAAACAATGAGCAGTTCTTC. Full variable domain (outside the CDR3, taken from reference TRBV5-1 and TRBJ2-1): KAGVTQTPRYLIKTRGQQVTLSCSPISGHRSVSWYQQTPGQGLQFLFEYFSETQRNKGNFPGRFSGRQFSNSRSEMNVSTLELGDSALYLCASSSDRGLAENNEQFFGPGTRLTVL.